This TCR beta chain was captured by sequencing in a study of technical replicates of blood from a few donors. The V segment lost 3 bases and the J segment 5 bases; nucleotides outside the gene matches: 11. The CDR3 loop spans 16 amino acids. The germline gives CDR1 LGHNA, CDR2 YNFKEQ. Data came from immunoSEQ multiplex PCR; TCRdb stores just in-frame clones and leaves some out. This sample has 50,000 to 70,000 clones, with just under 95% found just once. The gene calls are TRBV4-2 and TRBJ2-5, with 8 positions matching TRBD2. The TCR originated in a human donor in good health. Some clones in this sample may be carry-over from other donors' samples. Sequenced input: PBMCs. CDR3 region: CASSHSSGGLGETQYF. The CDR3, as DNA: TGTGCCAGCAGCCATTCCTCGGGGGGGCTGGGGGAGACCCAGTACTTC.